The clone carrying this T cell receptor (beta chain) was seen a single time. The antigen remains undetermined. The time point here: newly diagnosed, previously untreated cHL patient sample. Acting as the comparison were PBMCs from newly diagnosed, untreated classical Hodgkin lymphoma. Only in-frame clones appear in the TCRdb table, and some are missing; sequencing was by immunoSEQ multiplex PCR. The sample includes about 30,000 clones, approximately 90% of them seen just once. The J segment lost 2 bases and the V segment lost 5 bases, leaving 11 bases of the junction unmatched. The germline V gene has CDR1 MDHEN and CDR2 SYDVKM. There are 16 residues in the CDR3. This sample was included in a study of PD-1 blockade in classical Hodgkin lymphoma. Study-level results: Still unresolved is the cause of the repertoire differences, which may be disease activity or prior therapy. Healthy donors were reported to have higher baseline TCR diversity than newly diagnosed patients.

V and J are TRBV28 and TRBJ2-5; 7 bases align to TRBD1. The source of this sequence is a human donor with classical Hodgkin lymphoma. The sequencing sample was made of peripheral blood mononuclear cells (PBMCs). The CDR3, as DNA: TGTGCCAGCAGTACTCGAGGGGGCCCTGAGCAAGAGACCCAGTACTTC. Translating it yields CASSTRGGPEQETQYF.